The next 27 T cell receptor beta chains were all read from a single sample in a study of CD8 T cells in ankylosing spondylitis. TCRdb reanalysed the 5' RACE reads using MiXCR and keeps one entry per CDR3 protein. In the table there are roughly 30,000 distinct CDR3 sequences, less than 40% of which are singletons. Sequenced input: synovial fluid, either unsorted or a sorted T cell fraction (not recorded which). The receptors here all came from a male donor with ankylosing spondylitis.

This chain links TRBV7-9 with TRBJ2-7, with D perhaps given as TRBD1 or TRBD2 (6 bases each). Trimming took 11 bases from V and 2 from J, leaving 13 bases between them. Germline lookup yields CDR1 SEHNR and CDR2 FQNEAQ (reference sequence). The CDR3 is 12 amino acids. The CDR3 is CAGGGTTYEQYF. The CDR3 bases are TGTGCCGGGGGCGGGACGACCTACGAGCAGTACTTC.

V gene TRBV25-1 combines with J gene TRBJ1-2; D ambiguous. Germline V gene sequence: CDR1 MGHDK, CDR2 SYGVNS. CDR3 length: 14 amino acids. V was clipped by 1 base and J by 4 bases, with 10 bases between them. This CDR3 is CASSESPDLYGYTF. Here the CDR3 DNA reads TGTGCCAGCAGTGAATCTCCGGACCTCTATGGCTACACCTTC.

This clonotype was counted only a few times. The rearrangement links TRBV5-1 to TRBJ2-5; the D is unclear. V lost 0 bases and J lost 4, with 16 bases in between. This CDR3 is 16 amino acids long. From germline, CDR1 is SGHRS and CDR2 YFSETQ. CDR3 coding DNA: TGCGCCAGCAGCTTGGGTACACTTAGCTGGGGAGAGACCCAGTACTTC. Its translation: CASSLGTLSWGETQYF.

The chain has TRBV11-2 and TRBJ2-5; 12 nucleotides match TRBD2. The germline gives CDR1 SGHAT, CDR2 FQNNGV. The length of the CDR3 is 18 residues. The V segment lost 1 base and the J segment 4 bases; nucleotides outside the gene matches: 10. CDR3 nucleotides: TGTGCCAGCAGCTTAGGGGTGACTAGCGGGAGATTTTCAGAGACCCAGTACTTC. Encoded protein: CASSLGVTSGRFSETQYF.

The CDR3 loop reads CASSDFLGSYEQYF. The CDR3 nucleotides are TGTGCCAGCAGTGACTTCCTGGGGTCCTACGAGCAGTACTTC. The chain combines TRBV2 with TRBJ2-7, with D uncertain. The CDR3 sequence is 14 residues long. The V gene's germline CDR1 is SNHLY and CDR2 FYNNEI. V gave up 3 bases and J gave up 1 base, with 10 bases separating them.

This clonotype was seen a handful of times. This sequence joins TRBV27 and TRBJ1-4; D gene ambiguous. The V gene lost 3 bases and the J gene lost 8 bases, with 4 bases spanning the gap. Germline V lookup: CDR1 MNHEY, CDR2 SMNVEV (reference sequence). The CDR3 is 11 amino acids. CDR3 coding DNA: TGTGCCAGCAGTTTCGGGGAAAAACTGTTTTTT. This encodes CASSFGEKLFF.

This clonotype was picked up many times. The chain recombines TRBV20-1 with TRBJ1-2, with 7 bases identical to TRBD1. V shed 6 bases, J shed 4 bases, and the junction held 11 bases outside the gene matches. The CDR3 runs 14 residues. The germline gives CDR1 DFQATT, CDR2 SNEGSKA (reference sequence). The CDR3 coding sequence is TGCAGTGCAACAGGGGCGACCTTTGGCTATGGCTACACCTTC. Amino acid sequence: CSATGATFGYGYTF.

The gene calls are TRBV3-1 and TRBJ2-1; 7 bases are shared with TRBD2. This CDR3 has 12 residues. The germline V gene encodes CDR1 LGHDT and CDR2 YNNKEL (reference sequence). V gave up 7 bases and J gave up 8 bases; unmatched junction bases: 5. CDR3 nucleotides: TGTGCCAGCACCCTTAGCGGGTATGAGCAGTTCTTC. This translates into CASTLSGYEQFF.

This clonotype appeared a few times. The chain joins TRBV29-1 to TRBJ2-4; D is unclear. V was clipped by 6 bases and J by 5 bases, with 8 bases between them. This CDR3 is built from 11 residues. CDR1 and CDR2 from the germline V gene are SQVTM and ANQGSEA. CDR3 in DNA: TGCAGCGTCTATACAGAAAACATTCAGTACTTC. Its protein product is CSVYTENIQYF. The entire variable domain, with the rest obtained from reference TRBV29-1 and TRBJ2-4, is as follows: SAVISQKPSRDICQRGTSLTIQCQVDSQVTMMFWYRQQPGQSLTLIATANQGSEATYESGFVIDKFPISRPNLTFSTLTVSNMSPEDSSIYLCSVYTENIQYFGAGTRLSVL.

This clonotype was observed at least ten times. V and J are TRBV2 and TRBJ2-7; D is perhaps TRBD1 (6 bases). The CDR3 runs 13 residues. Germline CDR1 SNHLY, CDR2 FYNNEI. V was shortened by 3 bases and J by 3 bases, with 9 bases between the two germline ends. This chain's CDR3 is CASSDRTDYEQYV. The CDR3 nucleotides read TGTGCCAGCAGTGATAGGACAGACTACGAGCAGTACGTC.

This clonotype was counted between two and nine times. The J gene is TRBJ1-2, the V gene TRBV9; D uncertain. V shed 0 bases and J shed 8 bases, with 17 bases lying between them. Per the germline V gene, CDR1 is SGDLS and CDR2 is YYNGEE. CDR3 length: 15 residues. The CDR3 region is CASSVVAAPNSGYTF. As DNA, the CDR3 is TGTGCCAGCAGCGTAGTGGCGGCGCCGAACTCCGGCTACACCTTC.

This clonotype was seen more than once but under ten times. The rearrangement joins TRBV7-9 to TRBJ2-1, with 14 bases lining up with TRBD2. This CDR3 has 15 residues. J was trimmed by 9 bases and V by 6 bases; bases with no gene match: 7. Germline assignment: CDR1 SEHNR and CDR2 FQNEAQ (reference sequence). CDR3 protein: CASSYRTSGRSEQFF. CDR3 nucleotide sequence: TGTGCCAGCAGTTACCGGACTAGCGGGAGGAGTGAGCAGTTCTTC. Together with reference TRBV7-9 and TRBJ2-1, the CDR3 gives the full variable domain: DTGVSQNPRHKITKRGQNVTFRCDPISEHNRLYWYRQTLGQGPEFLTYFQNEAQLEKSRLLSDRFSAERPKGSFSTLEIQRTEQGDSAMYLCASSYRTSGRSEQFFGPGTRLTVL.

This clonotype was seen just once. The J gene is TRBJ2-1, the V gene TRBV14, with 10 nucleotides matching TRBD2. This CDR3 is 19 amino acids long. J was trimmed by 0 bases and V by 2 bases; bases with no gene match: 10. Germline values: CDR1 SGHDN, CDR2 FVKESK. The CDR3 DNA is TGTGCCAGCAGCCAATCCCTAAGGGCTAGCGGGAGCTCCTACAATGAGCAGTTCTTC. It is translated as CASSQSLRASGSSYNEQFF.

The V gene is TRBV6-1, the J gene TRBJ2-7; no reliable D call. The CDR3 runs to 13 residues. Trimming shortened V by 8 bases and J by 2 bases, and 13 bases separated the two germline ends. The V gene's germline CDR1 is MNHNS and CDR2 SASEGT. The DNA for the CDR3 is TGTGCCAGCGGGCTCACCGATGCCTACGAGCAGTACGTC. Residues: CASGLTDAYEQYV.

The chain combines TRBV15 with TRBJ1-1; 9 bases match TRBD1. The CDR3 runs to 13 residues. The V and J ends lost 10 bases and 5 bases, in that order; junction bases with no gene match: 8. Germline-derived CDR1 and CDR2 are LNHNV and YYDKDF (reference sequence). The DNA of the CDR3 is TGTGCCATACAACCCGACAGGGGGACTGAAGCTTTCTTT. Protein: CAIQPDRGTEAFF. Full variable domain (rest looked up from reference TRBV15 and TRBJ1-1): DAMVIQNPRYQVTQFGKPVTLSCSQTLNHNVMYWYQQKSSQAPKLLFHYYDKDFNNEADTPDNFQSRRPNTSFCFLDIRSPGLGDTAMYLCAIQPDRGTEAFFGQGTRLTVV.

The rearrangement links TRBV27 to TRBJ1-2; D is perhaps TRBD1 (5 bases). The length of the CDR3 is 13 residues. Germline V gene data show CDR1 as MNHEY and CDR2 as SMNVEV (reference sequence). Deletions cut 4 bases from V and 8 bases from J, with 14 bases between. As DNA, the CDR3 is TGTGCCAGCAGTTACGGGGACGGTTGGGGCTACACCTTC. Translated, it gives CASSYGDGWGYTF.

This clonotype showed up just a few times. V is TRBV5-1 and J is TRBJ1-5; 12 positions agree with TRBD1. The CDR3 spans 15 residues. The V gene end was trimmed by 5 bases and the J gene end by 7 bases; junction bases not matched to a gene: 7. Germline values: CDR1 SGHRS, CDR2 YFSETQ. CDR3 sequence (DNA): TGCGCCAGCAGACTGGGACAGGGGGCAGAACAGCCCCAGCATTTT. Translating it yields CASRLGQGAEQPQHF.

This clonotype was recorded many times. The rearrangement uses TRBV13 and TRBJ2-5; D perhaps matches TRBD1 (6 bases). The V end lost 5 bases, the J end lost 5 bases, and 9 bases lay between the germline ends. Per the germline V gene, CDR1 is PRHDT and CDR2 is FYEKMQ (reference sequence). CDR3 length: 12 amino acids. The CDR3 nucleotides are TGTGCCAGCAGCGACCAGGGGGAGACCCAGTACTTC. The encoded protein is CASSDQGETQYF.

The chain is built from TRBV20-1 and TRBJ2-2; D is perhaps TRBD1 (6 bases). From germline, CDR1 is DFQATT and CDR2 SNEGSKA (reference sequence). Deletions cut 5 bases from V and 2 bases from J, with 15 bases between. The CDR3 consists of 15 residues. The CDR3 nucleotides read TGCAGTGCTCCTAGGGACACCCGTAACACCGGGGAGCTGTTTTTT. Its protein product is CSAPRDTRNTGELFF.

The chain recombines TRBV5-1 with TRBJ1-1; D gene ambiguous. There are 15 residues in the CDR3. V was cut by 0 bases and J by 0 bases, with 9 bases left in between. The germline V gene has CDR1 SGHRS and CDR2 YFSETQ. The CDR3 DNA sequence: TGCGCCAGCAGCTTGGCCCCGGCGGTGAACACTGAAGCTTTCTTT. Protein: CASSLAPAVNTEAFF.

The J gene is TRBJ2-7, the V gene TRBV5-1; TRBD1 matches at 11 bases. CDR3 length equals 14 residues. Germline CDR1 is SGHRS and CDR2 is YFSETQ. V lost 3 bases, J lost 4 bases, and 3 bases stayed unmatched. As DNA, the CDR3 is TGCGCCAGCAGCTCTGGACAGGGGGCATACGAGCAGTACTTC. As protein: CASSSGQGAYEQYF.

The table lists this clonotype with a few counts. V is TRBV3-1 and J is TRBJ2-5; D is unclear. The CDR3 is made up of 13 amino acids. Germline V CDR1 and CDR2: LGHDT, YNNKEL (reference sequence). Trimming removed 1 base at V and 0 bases at J, with 3 bases between. The CDR3 nucleotides read TGTGCCAGCAGCCAAGCGTACCAAGAGACCCAGTACTTC. Translating gives CASSQAYQETQYF.

The chain has TRBV27 and TRBJ1-1; D might be TRBD1 (6 bases). The CDR3 totals 15 residues. With 2 bases removed from V and 0 bases from J, the gap between germline ends came to 10 bases. Germline assignment: CDR1 MNHEY and CDR2 SMNVEV (reference sequence). The CDR3 bases are TGTGCCAGCAGTTTAAGTGCAGGGGTGAACACTGAAGCTTTCTTT. This gives the protein CASSLSAGVNTEAFF.

This clonotype was recorded a few times. The chain uses TRBV21-1 and TRBJ2-7; the table's D call, TRBD2, has no DNA check behind it. TRBV21-1 is termed a pseudogene. The CDR3 extends over 15 amino acids. The CDR3 here is CASSHVAGSSYEQYV. CDR3 sequence (DNA): TGTGCCAGCAGCCATGTAGCGGGTTCCTCCTACGAGCAGTACGTC.

This chain links TRBV3-1 with TRBJ2-1; D possibly corresponds to TRBD1 (6 bases). CDR3 size: 15 residues. Trimming removed 6 bases at V and 7 bases at J, with 19 bases between. Germline values: CDR1 LGHDT, CDR2 YNNKEL (reference sequence). The CDR3 nucleotides are TGTGCCAGCAGGTATAAAACTTCAACAGGGAATGAGCAGTTCTTC. It specifies CASRYKTSTGNEQFF.

This chain links TRBV12-3 or TRBV12-4 with TRBJ2-3; the D gene is possibly TRBD2 (6 bases). V dropped 5 bases and J dropped 1 base, with 16 bases sitting between them. There are 16 residues in the CDR3. The chain's CDR3 is CASSRLVREGTDTQYF. The CDR3 nucleotides read TGTGCCAGCAGTCGACTAGTCAGGGAAGGCACAGATACGCAGTATTTT.

The J gene is TRBJ2-3, the V gene TRBV18; perhaps TRBD1 as D (6 bases). The germline V gene has CDR1 KGHSH and CDR2 LQKENI. The CDR3 is made up of 12 amino acids. Trimming removed 5 bases at V and 8 bases at J, with 11 bases between. The CDR3, as DNA: TGTGCCAGCTCATCGGACAGCCTTACGCAGTATTTT. This gives the protein CASSSDSLTQYF. The full variable domain, its missing parts supplied by reference TRBV18 and TRBJ2-3, is NAGVMQNPRHLVRRRGQEARLRCSPMKGHSHVYWYRQLPEEGLKFMVYLQKENIIDESGMPKERFSAEFPKEGPSILRIQQVVRGDSAAYFCASSSDSLTQYFGPGTRLTVL.